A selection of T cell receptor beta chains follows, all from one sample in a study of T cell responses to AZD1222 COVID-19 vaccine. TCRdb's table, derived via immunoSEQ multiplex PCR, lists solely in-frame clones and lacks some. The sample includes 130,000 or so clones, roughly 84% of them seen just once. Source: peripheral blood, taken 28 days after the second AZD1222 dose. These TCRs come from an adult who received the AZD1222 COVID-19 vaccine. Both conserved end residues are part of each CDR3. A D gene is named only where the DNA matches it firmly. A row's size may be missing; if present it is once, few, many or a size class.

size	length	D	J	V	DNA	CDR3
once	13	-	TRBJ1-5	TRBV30	TGTGCCTGGAGTCGGGGGCTCGATCAGCCCCAGCATTTT	CAWSRGLDQPQHF
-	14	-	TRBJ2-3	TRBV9	TGTGCCAGCAGCGCACCAAGCCCGGGAGATACGCAGTATTTT	CASSAPSPGDTQYF
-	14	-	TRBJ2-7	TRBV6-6	TGTGCCAGCAGTTACTCGAGTCCGGGCTACGAGCAGTACTTC	CASSYSSPGYEQYF
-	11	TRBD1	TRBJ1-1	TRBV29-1	TGCAGCGTTAACAGGGGTCCGGCGGCTTTCTTT	CSVNRGPAAFF
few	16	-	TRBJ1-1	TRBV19	TGTGCCAGTCGGAGACGGGGGGATGGCATGAACACTGAAGCTTTCTTT	CASRRRGDGMNTEAFF
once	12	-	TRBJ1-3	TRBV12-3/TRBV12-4	TGTGCCAGCAGTCTAGGAGCGGGAGACAGCTTTTTT	CASSLGAGDSFF
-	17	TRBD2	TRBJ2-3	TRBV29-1	TGCAGCGTTGAAGATCTTCAAAGCGGGGGAGAAATAGATACGCAGTATTTT	CSVEDLQSGGEIDTQYF
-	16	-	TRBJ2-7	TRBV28	TGTGCCAGCAGTCGAGGGACCGCGGGGCCTACCTACGAGCAGTACTTC	CASSRGTAGPTYEQYF
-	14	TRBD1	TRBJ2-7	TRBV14	TGTGCCAGCAGCCGCCTCGGGACAGGGTCCGAGCAGTACTTC	CASSRLGTGSEQYF
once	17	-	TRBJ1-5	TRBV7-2	TGTGCCAGCAGCCCACAAGGGACCCCTTATAGCAATCAGCCCCAGCATTTT	CASSPQGTPYSNQPQHF
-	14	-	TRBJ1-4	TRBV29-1	TGCAGCGCTGGCCCCAGTGGGACTAATGAAAAACTGTTTTTT	CSAGPSGTNEKLFF
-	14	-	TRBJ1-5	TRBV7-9	TGTGCCAGCAGCTCCCTCGGGGAAGTTCAGCCCCAGCATTTT	CASSSLGEVQPQHF
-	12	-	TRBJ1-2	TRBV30	TGTGCCTGGAAATTCTACCCGGGTGGCTACACCTTC	CAWKFYPGGYTF
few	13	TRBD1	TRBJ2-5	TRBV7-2	TGTGCCAGCAGCATGGACAGGGGAGAGACCCAGTACTTC	CASSMDRGETQYF
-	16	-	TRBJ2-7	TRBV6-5	TGTGCCAGCAGTTACTCGATGGCAGGCTTATCCTACGAGCAGTACTTC	CASSYSMAGLSYEQYF
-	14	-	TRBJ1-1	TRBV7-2	TGTGCCAGCAGCTTAAGTTATGGGGGCACTGAAGCTTTCTTT	CASSLSYGGTEAFF
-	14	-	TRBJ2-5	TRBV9	TGTGCCAGCAGCGTAGGGGGGGTACAAGAGACCCAGTACTTC	CASSVGGVQETQYF
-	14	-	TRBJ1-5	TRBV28	TGTGCCAGCAGTACCCCACATAGCAATCAGCCCCAGCATTTT	CASSTPHSNQPQHF
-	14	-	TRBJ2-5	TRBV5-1	TGCGCCAGCAGCTTGTTTGGGCGGGGAGAGACCCAGTACTTC	CASSLFGRGETQYF
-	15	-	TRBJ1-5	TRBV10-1	TGCGCCGGAACCCTAGCACGTTTCCCCAATCAGCCCCAGCATTTT	CAGTLARFPNQPQHF
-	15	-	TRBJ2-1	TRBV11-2	TGTGCCAGCAGCGTGACAGTTTCCTCCTACAATGAGCAGTTCTTC	CASSVTVSSYNEQFF
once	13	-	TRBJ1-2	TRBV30	TGTGCCTGGAGCCCCGACGGAAGATATGGCTACACCTTC	CAWSPDGRYGYTF
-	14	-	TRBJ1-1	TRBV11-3	TGTGCCAGCAGCTCCCGAGGACAGAACACTGAAGCTTTCTTT	CASSSRGQNTEAFF
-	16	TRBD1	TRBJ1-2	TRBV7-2	TGTGCCAGCAGCTTTTGGACAGGAGGAAGTAACTATGGCTACACCTTC	CASSFWTGGSNYGYTF
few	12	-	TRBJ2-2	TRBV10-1	TGCGCCAGCGGGGCATACACCGGGGAGCTGTTTTTT	CASGAYTGELFF
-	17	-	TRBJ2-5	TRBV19	TGTGCCAGTAGTATAGGGGACCACTTCTCGGGAAAGGAGACCCAGTACTTC	CASSIGDHFSGKETQYF
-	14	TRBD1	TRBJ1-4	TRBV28	TGTGCCAGCAGAACGGGGACAGGGGGCGAAAAACTGTTTTTT	CASRTGTGGEKLFF
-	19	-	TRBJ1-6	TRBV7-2	TGTGCCAGCAGCTTGGCAAGGGGTGTCGGTAGCTCCTATAATTCACCCCTCCACTTT	CASSLARGVGSSYNSPLHF
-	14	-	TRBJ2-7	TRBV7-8	TGTGCCAGCAGCTTAGGGGGGGATATCTACGAGCAGTACTTC	CASSLGGDIYEQYF